This T cell receptor beta chain was captured by sequencing in a study of T cell responses to AZD1222 COVID-19 vaccine. Deletions cut 5 bases from V and 3 bases from J, with 11 bases between. Germline V lookup: CDR1 MGHRA, CDR2 YSYEKL. The CDR3 sequence is 13 residues long. This clone has only one observation. Produced via immunoSEQ multiplex PCR; TCRdb's table is partial and in-frame only. The sample carries about 97,000 clones, about 89% recorded once. This receptor was identified in an adult in good health. The V call is TRBV4-1, the J call TRBJ2-7, with D unclear. This specimen was peripheral blood, taken on day 0 of AZD1222 vaccination. CDR3 sequence (DNA): TGCGCCAGCAGCTCCCGGGCCAGCTACGAGCAGTACTTC. It encodes CASSSRASYEQYF.